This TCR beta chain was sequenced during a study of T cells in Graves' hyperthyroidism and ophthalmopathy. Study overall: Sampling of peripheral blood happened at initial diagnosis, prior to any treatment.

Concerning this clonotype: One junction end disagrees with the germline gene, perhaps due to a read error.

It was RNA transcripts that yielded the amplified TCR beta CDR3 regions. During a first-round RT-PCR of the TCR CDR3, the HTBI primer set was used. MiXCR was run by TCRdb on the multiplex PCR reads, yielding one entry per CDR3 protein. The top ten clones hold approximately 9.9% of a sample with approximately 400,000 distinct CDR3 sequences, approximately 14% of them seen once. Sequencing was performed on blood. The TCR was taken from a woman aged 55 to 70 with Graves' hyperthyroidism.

The CDR3 region is CASSFDEIYEQHF. CDR3 DNA sequence: TGCGCCAGCAGCTTCGACGAGATATACGAGCAGCACTTC. V gene TRBV5-1 combines with J gene TRBJ2-7; D is undetermined. The CDR3 has 13 residues. The germline V gene has CDR1 SGHRS and CDR2 YFSETQ.